The 32 T cell receptor beta chains below come from one sample, sequenced in a study of CD8 T cells in Susac syndrome. RNA in amounts of about 0.5 to 1 ug was reverse transcribed with random hexamers. TCRdb processed the immunoSEQ multiplex PCR reads anew with MiXCR; each CDR3 protein has one entry. The repertoire holds approximately 170,000 distinct CDR3 sequences, with roughly 95% as singletons. The source material was CD4+ T cells from PBMCs. All receptors derive from a human donor with multiple sclerosis.

CDR3 DNA sequence: TGTGCCAGCAGCCGAGAGGCCGTTGCCCTCTATGGCTACACCTTC. This sequence encodes CASSREAVALYGYTF. The chain has TRBV14 and TRBJ1-2; no definite D call. Germline V lookup: CDR1 SGHDN, CDR2 FVKESK. Between the trimmed V and J ends, which lost 4 bases and 4 bases, there was a span of 16 bases. The CDR3 covers 15 residues.

The chain is built from TRBV27 and TRBJ2-3; D not resolved. This CDR3 is 12 amino acids long. The ends were cut back, 8 bases at V and 5 bases at J, with 11 bases in the middle. Germline assignment: CDR1 MNHEY and CDR2 SMNVEV (reference sequence). CDR3 nucleotide sequence: TGTGCCAGCTCCAAGAGTTTAGATACGCAGTATTTT. It yields the protein CASSKSLDTQYF.

The chain employs TRBV28 and TRBJ2-5; a possible D gene is TRBD1 (6 bases). The CDR3 is made up of 14 amino acids. Germline V gives CDR1 MDHEN, CDR2 SYDVKM. V was shortened by 6 bases and J by 3 bases, with 14 bases between the two germline ends. CDR3 in amino acids: CASSATGQKETQYF. CDR3 DNA: TGTGCCAGCAGCGCAACAGGACAGAAAGAGACCCAGTACTTC.

This sequence joins TRBV25-1 and TRBJ2-1; 8 nucleotides align to TRBD2. Looked up from germline, CDR1 is MGHDK and CDR2 is SYGVNS. The CDR3 consists of 15 residues. V lost 6 bases and J lost 0; bases outside the gene matches: 4. CDR3: CASSSSGNSYNEQFF. CDR3 nucleotide sequence: TGTGCCAGCAGCAGTAGCGGGAACTCCTACAATGAGCAGTTCTTC.

The rearrangement uses TRBV3-1 and TRBJ2-1; D is unclear. The germline gives CDR1 LGHDT, CDR2 YNNKEL (reference sequence). The V and J ends lost 2 bases and 6 bases respectively, with 8 bases between them. CDR3 size: 13 residues. CDR3 residues: CASSQMLVNEQFF. The CDR3 bases are TGTGCCAGCAGCCAAATGCTAGTCAATGAGCAGTTCTTC.

The sample holds one count of this clonotype. The chain links TRBV7-3 to TRBJ2-3; 12 nucleotides align to TRBD2. Trimming took 5 bases from V and 5 from J; bases not matched to a gene: 11. The CDR3 consists of 17 residues. Germline-derived CDR1 and CDR2 are SGHTA and FQGTGA. The CDR3 loop is CASSPSPRLAGEDTQYF. CDR3 coding DNA: TGTGCCAGCAGCCCTAGCCCGAGACTAGCGGGAGAAGATACGCAGTATTTT.

The CDR3 here is CSVIRTGRYGYTF. CDR3 DNA: TGCAGCGTAATCCGGACAGGGCGCTATGGCTACACCTTC. V usage is TRBV29-1 and J usage is TRBJ1-2, with 8 bases fitting TRBD1. Per the germline V gene, CDR1 is SQVTM and CDR2 is ANQGSEA. The V gene end was trimmed by 6 bases and the J gene end by 4 bases; junction bases not matched to a gene: 7. The CDR3 has 13 residues.

This chain connects TRBV3-1 to TRBJ2-1, with 10 bases that match TRBD1. The V and J ends lost 1 base and 7 bases, in that order; junction bases with no gene match: 4. Per the germline V gene, CDR1 is LGHDT and CDR2 is YNNKEL (reference sequence). The CDR3 contains 15 residues. CDR3 sequence reads: CASSQAGQGGNEQFF. CDR3 DNA: TGTGCCAGCAGCCAAGCTGGACAGGGGGGAAATGAGCAGTTCTTC.

CDR3 protein: CASSLMTQGHSYEQYF. CDR3 nucleotide sequence: TGTGCCAGCAGCTTAATGACCCAGGGCCATTCATACGAGCAGTACTTC. V and J are TRBV11-2 and TRBJ2-7, with D possibly being TRBD1 (5 bases). This CDR3 has 16 residues. V lost 2 bases and J 4 bases, leaving 18 bases between the germline ends. Germline CDR1 reads SGHAT; CDR2 reads FQNNGV.

The V and J genes are TRBV5-4 and TRBJ2-5; D not certain. This CDR3 has 14 amino acids. Germline V gene sequence: CDR1 SGHNT, CDR2 YYREEE (reference sequence). V lost 4 bases and J lost 1, with 11 bases in between. CDR3 coding DNA: TGTGCCAGCAGCCCGACTGACGCCCAAGAGACCCAGTACTTC. This encodes CASSPTDAQETQYF.

V and J are TRBV20-1 and TRBJ2-5; perhaps TRBD2 as D (6 bases). V lost 0 bases and J 5 bases, leaving 10 bases between the germline ends. The CDR3 has 13 amino acids. Germline lookup yields CDR1 DFQATT and CDR2 SNEGSKA (reference sequence). CDR3 in DNA: TGCAGTGCTAGAGAAGGCCGGGGGGAGACCCAGTACTTC. Protein sequence: CSAREGRGETQYF.

This clonotype was counted between two and nine times. Written as DNA, the CDR3 is TGCGCCAGCAGCTGGGGACTAGCGTCTAAAGAGACCCAGTACTTC. Its translation is CASSWGLASKETQYF. V and J are TRBV5-1 and TRBJ2-5; 10 bases agree with TRBD2. With 3 bases clipped from V and 3 bases from J, the junction kept 5 bases outside the gene matches. Germline V gene sequence: CDR1 SGHRS, CDR2 YFSETQ. The CDR3 loop spans 15 amino acids.

The genes are TRBV7-9 and TRBJ2-6; weak D call: TRBD2 (6 bases). V dropped 2 bases and J dropped 0 bases, with 11 bases sitting between them. This CDR3 region has 17 residues. CDR1 is SEHNR, CDR2 FQNEAQ, per germline (reference sequence). The CDR3 spells CASSLYRRASGANVLTF. CDR3 DNA sequence: TGTGCCAGCAGCTTATACAGGAGGGCCTCTGGGGCCAACGTCCTGACTTTC. The whole variable domain, remainder taken from reference TRBV7-9 and TRBJ2-6, is DTGVSQNPRHKITKRGQNVTFRCDPISEHNRLYWYRQTLGQGPEFLTYFQNEAQLEKSRLLSDRFSAERPKGSFSTLEIQRTEQGDSAMYLCASSLYRRASGANVLTFGAGSRLTVL.

This chain connects TRBV4-1 to TRBJ1-1; D remains unclear. The CDR3 totals 14 residues. V shed 4 bases and J shed 5 bases, with 14 bases lying between them. Germline V lookup: CDR1 MGHRA, CDR2 YSYEKL. The CDR3 DNA reads as TGCGCCAGCAGCCCCACCAGCTGGGTTACTGAAGCTTTCTTT. Translation: CASSPTSWVTEAFF.

This clonotype was recorded once. This chain links TRBV2 with TRBJ1-1; weak D call: TRBD1 (5 bases). The CDR3 has 11 amino acids. CDR1 and CDR2 from the germline V gene are SNHLY and FYNNEI. Between the trimmed V and J ends, which lost 7 bases and 9 bases, there was a span of 12 bases. CDR3 bases: TGTGCCAGCAACGCGGGGCTGCAAGCTTTCTTT. Protein: CASNAGLQAFF.

The chain uses TRBV7-2 and TRBJ1-2; D call uncertain. This CDR3 contains 16 residues. The germline V and J ends were trimmed by 1 base and 3 bases, with 15 bases remaining between them. CDR1 is SGHTA, CDR2 FQGNSA, per germline. This CDR3 is CASSLDSTGWDYGYTF. CDR3 bases: TGTGCCAGCAGCTTAGACTCAACGGGGTGGGACTATGGCTACACCTTC.

V usage is TRBV3-1 and J usage is TRBJ2-2; D is ambiguous. V lost 2 bases and J 0 bases, leaving 7 bases between the germline ends. This CDR3 has 15 amino acids. Germline-derived CDR1 and CDR2 are LGHDT and YNNKEL (reference sequence). In DNA, the CDR3 is TGTGCCAGCAGCCAAACGCTCACGAACACCGGGGAGCTGTTTTTT. Protein sequence: CASSQTLTNTGELFF.

Turning to this clonotype: Likely a read error: the CDR3 ends without its conserved phenylalanine or tryptophan. The chain recombines TRBV7-2 with TRBJ1-1; 8 nucleotides line up with TRBD1. This CDR3 contains 14 residues. Trimming took 3 bases from V and 4 from J; bases not matched to a gene: 4. Per the germline V gene, CDR1 is SGHTA and CDR2 is FQGNSA. Written as DNA, the CDR3 is TGTGCCAGCAGCTTTACAGGGGGAGCCACTGAAGCTTTCTCT. This sequence encodes CASSFTGGATEAFS.

The J gene is TRBJ1-4, the V gene TRBV3-1; D is unclear. The CDR3 spans 12 residues. CDR1 and CDR2 (germline): LGHDT, YNNKEL (reference sequence). The germline V and J ends were trimmed by 2 bases and 11 bases, with 9 bases remaining between them. The DNA of the CDR3 is TGTGCCAGCAGCCAACCCGAGGAGAAACTGTTTTTT. Translated, it gives CASSQPEEKLFF. Using reference TRBV3-1 and TRBJ1-4 for the parts outside the CDR3, the full variable domain is DTAVSQTPKYLVTQMGNDKSIKCEQNLGHDTMYWYKQDSKKFLKIMFSYNNKELIINETVPNRFSPKSPDKAHLNLHINSLELGDSAVYFCASSQPEEKLFFGSGTQLSVL.

The chain recombines TRBV3-1 with TRBJ1-1; TRBD1 might be the D (5 bases). This CDR3 has 13 amino acids. V was pared by 1 base and J by 5 bases, with 8 bases between. Per the germline V gene, CDR1 is LGHDT and CDR2 is YNNKEL (reference sequence). CDR3 residues: CASSQVEGTEAFF. CDR3 DNA: TGTGCCAGCAGCCAAGTAGAGGGGACTGAAGCTTTCTTT.

The chain combines TRBV7-9 with TRBJ1-2; 7 nucleotides align to TRBD1. With 5 bases clipped from V and 7 bases from J, the junction kept 4 bases outside the gene matches. CDR1 SEHNR and CDR2 FQNEAQ come from the germline V gene (reference sequence). The CDR3 has 12 amino acids. This CDR3 is CASSPQGVGYTF. In DNA, the CDR3 is TGTGCCAGCAGCCCTCAGGGGGTTGGCTACACCTTC.

This chain joins TRBV20-1 and TRBJ2-5; possible D gene TRBD2, 5 bases. CDR1 and CDR2 (germline): DFQATT, SNEGSKA (reference sequence). The V end lost 4 bases, the J end lost 2 bases, and 11 bases lay between the germline ends. This CDR3 contains 13 residues. The CDR3 spells CSAITRNQETQYF. The CDR3 region has the DNA TGCAGTGCTATCACTAGGAATCAAGAGACCCAGTACTTC.

CDR3 nucleotides: TGTGCCAGCAGCCAATTCAGCCTGAGGACTGAAGCTTTCTTT. It translates to CASSQFSLRTEAFF. The genes are TRBV3-1 and TRBJ1-1; D gene unclear. V was pared by 2 bases and J by 5 bases, with 12 bases between. The CDR3 runs 14 residues. The V gene's germline CDR1 is LGHDT and CDR2 YNNKEL (reference sequence).

V gene TRBV5-6 combines with J gene TRBJ2-7; 7 nucleotides line up with TRBD2. The CDR3 has 16 residues. V lost 4 bases to trimming and J lost 2 bases; unmatched junction nucleotides: 12. Germline V CDR1 and CDR2: SGHDT, YYEEEE. DNA for the CDR3: TGTGCCAGCAGCAGATCGACTAGCCCCTCTCCCTACGAGCAGTACTTC. Amino acid sequence: CASSRSTSPSPYEQYF.

The rearrangement links TRBV19 to TRBJ1-2; D not certain. CDR1 is LNHDA and CDR2 is SQIVND in the germline V gene (reference sequence). V lost 1 base and J 1 base, leaving 7 bases between the germline ends. CDR3 length equals 14 residues. The CDR3 loop reads CASSIGPVNYGYTF. The CDR3 DNA reads TGTGCCAGTAGTATAGGACCCGTTAACTATGGCTACACCTTC.

V usage is TRBV3-1 and J usage is TRBJ1-1, with D uncertain. V lost 6 bases to trimming and J lost 1 base, with 6 bases between them. Germline V CDR1 and CDR2: LGHDT, YNNKEL (reference sequence). This CDR3 has 12 residues. This CDR3 is CASRNGNTEAFF. CDR3 DNA: TGTGCCAGCAGAAATGGGAACACTGAAGCTTTCTTT.

V gene TRBV5-1 combines with J gene TRBJ1-1; a weak D match, TRBD1 (5 bases). Trimming left V 0 bases short and J 9 bases short, with 12 bases between. Germline CDR1 reads SGHRS; CDR2 reads YFSETQ. The CDR3 consists of 13 residues. The CDR3 protein is CASSLEGEPQAFF. In nucleotides, the CDR3 is TGCGCCAGCAGCTTGGAAGGGGAACCTCAAGCTTTCTTT.

V usage is TRBV25-1 and J usage is TRBJ1-1, with 9 positions matching TRBD1. The CDR3 has 15 amino acids. Germline CDR1 reads MGHDK; CDR2 reads SYGVNS. V was pared by 6 bases and J by 6 bases, with 11 bases of the junction left unmatched. The CDR3 DNA reads TGTGCCAGCAGCACTCCGGGACAGGGTAGACCTGAAGCTTTCTTT. Its translation is CASSTPGQGRPEAFF.

This chain connects TRBV20-1 to TRBJ1-4; the D gene is possibly TRBD1 (6 bases). The V and J ends lost 4 bases and 7 bases respectively, with 13 bases between them. CDR3 size: 13 residues. In germline, CDR1 is DFQATT, CDR2 SNEGSKA (reference sequence). CDR3 sequence reads: CSANQGTGEKLFF. The CDR3 region has the DNA TGCAGTGCTAATCAGGGGACGGGTGAAAAACTGTTTTTT.

V and J are TRBV30 and TRBJ1-2; 7 positions agree with TRBD1. This CDR3 contains 13 residues. From germline, CDR1 is GTSNPN and CDR2 SVGIG (reference sequence). Losses at the gene ends were 3 bases for V and 7 bases for J; bases not matched to a gene: 8. CDR3 DNA: TGTGCCTGGAGGAACGACAGGGCGGGTGGCTACACCTTC. This gives the protein CAWRNDRAGGYTF.

The J gene is TRBJ1-5, the V gene TRBV4-1; 7 nucleotides agree with TRBD1. V was pared by 1 base and J by 6 bases, with 12 bases of the junction left unmatched. CDR3 size: 17 residues. Germline values: CDR1 MGHRA, CDR2 YSYEKL. In DNA, the CDR3 is TGCGCCAGCAGCCAAGGGGGGCCCGAGGGGGCAGGTCAGCCCCAGCATTTT. Translation: CASSQGGPEGAGQPQHF.

The chain carries TRBV12-3 or TRBV12-4 and TRBJ2-7; D uncertain. The CDR3 runs 14 residues. V gave up 2 bases and J gave up 1 base, with 9 bases separating them. DNA for the CDR3: TGTGCCAGCAGTTTAATGGACGGATCCTACGAGCAGTACTTC. This gives the protein CASSLMDGSYEQYF.